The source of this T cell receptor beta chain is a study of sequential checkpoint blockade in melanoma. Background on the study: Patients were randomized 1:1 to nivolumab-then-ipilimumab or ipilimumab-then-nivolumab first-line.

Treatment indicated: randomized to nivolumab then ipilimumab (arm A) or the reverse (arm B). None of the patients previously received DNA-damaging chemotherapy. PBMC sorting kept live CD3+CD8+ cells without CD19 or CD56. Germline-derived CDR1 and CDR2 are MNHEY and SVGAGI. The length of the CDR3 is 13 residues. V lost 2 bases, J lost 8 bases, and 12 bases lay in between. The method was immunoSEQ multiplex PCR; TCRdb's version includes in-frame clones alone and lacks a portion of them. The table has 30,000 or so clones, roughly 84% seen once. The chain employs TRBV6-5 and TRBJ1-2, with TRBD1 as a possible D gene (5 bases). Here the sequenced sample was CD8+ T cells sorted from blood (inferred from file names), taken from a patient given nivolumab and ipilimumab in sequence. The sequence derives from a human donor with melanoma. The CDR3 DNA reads TGTGCCAGCAGTTACGGCTGGGGGGACGGCTACACCTTC. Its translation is CASSYGWGDGYTF.